These T cell receptor beta chains were read from a single sample in a study of cytomegalovirus exposure and HLA in healthy donors. Only in-frame clones appear in the TCRdb table, and some are missing; sequencing was by immunoSEQ multiplex PCR. Among 120,000 to 150,000 clones, over 75% were seen once, and the ten largest hold approximately 0.66%. Sequencing was performed on PBMCs. Every receptor here comes from a male donor in good health and CMV-seronegative. The CDR3 runs from the conserved cysteine through the conserved F or W. A D gene is named only where the DNA matches it firmly. The size entry is marked missing in some rows and otherwise reads once, few, many or a size class.

D gene | J gene | clone size | V gene | CDR3 length | CDR3 DNA | CDR3 protein
- | TRBJ2-7 | - | TRBV27 | 16 | TGTGCCAGCAGTCTACAGGGAGAGTGGGGCAAATACGAGCAGTACTTC | CASSLQGEWGKYEQYF
- | TRBJ2-1 | - | TRBV21-1 | 16 | TGTGCCAGCAGCAAAGTTGTGACAGGGGCCTACAATGAGCAGTTCTTC | CASSKVVTGAYNEQFF
- | TRBJ2-3 | - | TRBV7-9 | 17 | TGTGCCAGCAGCCCTGGCACCCATAGAGGGAACACAGATACGCAGTATTTT | CASSPGTHRGNTDTQYF
- | TRBJ1-1 | - | TRBV7-2 | 15 | TGTGCCAGCAGCTTAGGTTGGAGGGGGGGCACTGAAGCTTTCTTT | CASSLGWRGGTEAFF
- | TRBJ1-1 | - | TRBV5-4 | 15 | TGTGCCAGCAGCTCGGGCGGGGGGGCGAACACTGAAGCTTTCTTT | CASSSGGGANTEAFF
TRBD1 | TRBJ2-1 | - | TRBV6-5 | 12 | TGTGCCAGCAGTTCGACAGGGTATGAGCAGTTCTTC | CASSSTGYEQFF
- | TRBJ1-1 | - | TRBV4-2 | 17 | TGTGCCAGCAGCCAAGACCCCGTCCAGACAGGAAACACTGAAGCTTTCTTT | CASSQDPVQTGNTEAFF
TRBD1 | TRBJ2-7 | - | TRBV29-1 | 11 | TGCAGCGGGGGACAGGGGGCCGAGCAGTACTTC | CSGGQGAEQYF
- | TRBJ1-2 | - | TRBV7-9 | 13 | TGTGCCAGCAGCTTGCCAGGCGGGTATGGCTACACCTTC | CASSLPGGYGYTF
- | TRBJ1-2 | - | TRBV6-5 | 14 | TGTGCCAGCAGCCAAGTCCGGTTTGGCTATGGCTACACCTTC | CASSQVRFGYGYTF
- | TRBJ2-5 | - | TRBV5-6 | 11 | TGTGCCAGCAGCCTACAAGAGACCCAGTACTTC | CASSLQETQYF
TRBD1 | TRBJ1-5 | - | TRBV27 | 13 | TGTGCCAGCAGTTTAGACAGGGGCCAGCCCCAGCATTTT | CASSLDRGQPQHF
- | TRBJ1-5 | - | TRBV6-5 | 14 | TGTGCCAGCAGTTACTCGGGAGCAAATCAGCCCCAGCATTTT | CASSYSGANQPQHF
TRBD1 | TRBJ1-2 | - | TRBV6-1 | 14 | TGTGCCAGCAGTGCGGACGACAGGGGCTATGGCTACACCTTC | CASSADDRGYGYTF
TRBD1 | TRBJ2-1 | - | TRBV7-2 | 13 | TGTGCCAGCAGCCTCGACAGGGCGCGAGAGCAGTTCTTC | CASSLDRAREQFF
- | TRBJ2-1 | - | TRBV5-6 | 11 | TGTGCCAGCAGCTTGTACGGGGAGCAGTTCTTC | CASSLYGEQFF
- | TRBJ1-6 | - | TRBV21-1 | 17 | TGTGCCAGCAGCAAAGGAAGGGGGACAGGGGAAAATTCACCCCTCCACTTT | CASSKGRGTGENSPLHF
- | TRBJ2-7 | - | TRBV4-1 | 13 | TGCGCCAGCAGCCTTGGACTCCCGAGCGAGCAGTACTTC | CASSLGLPSEQYF
- | TRBJ2-1 | - | TRBV29-1 | 15 | TGCAGCGTGCTCGGCGGGGCGATGACCTACAATGAGCAGTTCTTC | CSVLGGAMTYNEQFF
- | TRBJ1-1 | - | TRBV7-9 | 15 | TGTTCCAGCAGGCAAGATGAGTCCCCGGGGACTGAAGCTTTCTTT | CSSRQDESPGTEAFF
- | TRBJ1-4 | once | TRBV12-5 | 13 | TGTGCTAGCGGGGGTATTTATAATGAAAAACTGTTTTTT | CASGGIYNEKLFF
TRBD1 | TRBJ1-2 | once | TRBV6-1 | 15 | TGTGCCAGCAGTGACGCGGGACAGGCGCCGGATGGCTACACCTTC | CASSDAGQAPDGYTF
- | TRBJ1-1 | - | TRBV4-3 | 14 | TGCGCCAGCAGCCAGGGCAGGCGGAACACTGAAGCTTTCTTT | CASSQGRRNTEAFF
TRBD1 | TRBJ1-2 | - | TRBV27 | 15 | TGTGCCAGCAGCTATAAAACAGGGGGCGACTATGGCTACACCTTC | CASSYKTGGDYGYTF
TRBD1 | TRBJ2-5 | - | TRBV19 | 13 | TGTGCCAGTAGTAGCGACAGGGATACGACCCAGTACTTC | CASSSDRDTTQYF
- | TRBJ2-2 | - | TRBV4-2 | 14 | TGTGCCAGCAGCCAAGAATCCTTCACCGGGGAGCTGTTTTTT | CASSQESFTGELFF
TRBD1 | TRBJ1-1 | - | TRBV5-1 | 19 | TGCGCCAGCAGCCTAATGACCCCGGGACAGGGGGCGGGAGGGTCTGAAGCTTTCTTT | CASSLMTPGQGAGGSEAFF
TRBD1 | TRBJ1-3 | few | TRBV2 | 14 | TGTGCCAGCGGGACAGGGAACCCTGGAAACACCATATATTTT | CASGTGNPGNTIYF
- | TRBJ1-5 | - | TRBV10-3 | 14 | TGTGCCATCAGCATTGAGGGCGGAGGTCAGCCCCAGCATTTT | CAISIEGGGQPQHF
TRBD1 | TRBJ1-3 | - | TRBV19 | 14 | TGTGCCAGTAGGCCGACAGGGGTCGGAAACACCATATATTTT | CASRPTGVGNTIYF
- | TRBJ1-2 | - | TRBV4-1 | 15 | TGCGCCAGCAGCCAAGATCAGGGCTTTAACTATGGCTACACCTTC | CASSQDQGFNYGYTF
TRBD1 | TRBJ2-7 | - | TRBV7-3 | 15 | TGTGCCAGCAGCTATGACAGGGGGCACAACTACGAGCAGTACTTC | CASSYDRGHNYEQYF
- | TRBJ1-1 | - | TRBV5-1 | 15 | TGCGCCAGCAGCTTGTGGGGGGGGATGAACACTGAAGCTTTCTTT | CASSLWGGMNTEAFF
TRBD1 | TRBJ2-7 | - | TRBV4-2 | 16 | TGTGCCAGCAGCCAAGATCTGGGGGACAGCTCCTACGAGCAGTACTTC | CASSQDLGDSSYEQYF
TRBD1 | TRBJ2-7 | - | TRBV27 | 13 | TGTGCCAGCAGCCCAGGGGGCTCCTACGAGCAGTACTTC | CASSPGGSYEQYF
TRBD2 | TRBJ2-5 | - | TRBV2 | 15 | TGTGCCAGCAGTGCCAGCGGGAGGGGGCGAGAGACCCAGTACTTC | CASSASGRGRETQYF
- | TRBJ1-5 | - | TRBV30 | 16 | TGTGCCTGGAGTGTACGGTGGCAGGACAAGAATCAGCCCCAGCATTTT | CAWSVRWQDKNQPQHF
- | TRBJ2-7 | - | TRBV16 | 15 | TGTGCCAGCAGCCAACCCACCGCAGGAATCTACGAGCAGTACTTC | CASSQPTAGIYEQYF
- | TRBJ1-2 | - | TRBV7-9 | 19 | TGTGCCAGCAGCTTAGCGTCACCGGGAGCCAACCTGGAGGGCTATGGCTACACCTTC | CASSLASPGANLEGYGYTF
TRBD1 | TRBJ1-4 | - | TRBV19 | 17 | TGTGCCAGTAGCAACAGGGGGCACTATTCGACTAATGAAAAACTGTTTTTT | CASSNRGHYSTNEKLFF
TRBD2 | TRBJ2-7 | - | TRBV5-1 | 15 | TGCGCCAGCAGCCCAACTAGCGGGGTTATCTACGAGCAGTACTTC | CASSPTSGVIYEQYF
TRBD1 | TRBJ1-1 | - | TRBV6-4 | 17 | TGTGCCAGCTCTCCCCCAGGGGCAGGGGGGACGAGGACTGAAGCTTTCTTT | CASSPPGAGGTRTEAFF